Following are 27 T cell receptor beta chains from one sample sequenced in a study of cytomegalovirus exposure and HLA in healthy donors. The primer mix had 60 Vbeta and 13 Jbeta primers. Sequenced by immunoSEQ multiplex PCR; TCRdb stores in-frame clones only, minus some. The repertoire holds around 63,000 clones, with 65% to 80% as singletons. Material for sequencing was PBMCs. The receptors stem from a woman in her thirties in good health and CMV-seronegative.

This chain links TRBV6-6 with TRBJ1-3; 9 bases agree with TRBD1. V was pared by 2 bases and J by 2 bases, with 4 bases of the junction left unmatched. Germline V gene data show CDR1 as MNHNY and CDR2 as SVGAGI (reference sequence). CDR3 length: 16 residues. The CDR3 here is CASSYGGDRAGNTIYF. The CDR3 nucleotides read TGTGCCAGCAGTTACGGGGGGGACAGGGCTGGAAACACCATATATTTT.

In its sample, this clone was seen once. This rearrangement joins TRBV19 to TRBJ1-5, with D hard to call. With 8 bases removed from V and 1 base from J, the gap between germline ends came to 3 bases. The CDR3 is made up of 11 amino acids. Per the germline V gene, CDR1 is LNHDA and CDR2 is SQIVND (reference sequence). In nucleotides, the CDR3 is TGTGCCAGTTCGAGCAATCAGCCCCAGCATTTT. Translating it yields CASSSNQPQHF.

In nucleotides, the CDR3 is TGTGTCAGAAGCTCCCTCGCGGGACAGGGCCGTGAAAAACTGTTTTTT. Translating it yields CVRSSLAGQGREKLFF. This chain uses TRBV7-5 with TRBJ1-4; TRBD1 is the table's D call, not checked against the DNA. TRBV7-5 is classified as a pseudogene. The CDR3 length is 16 residues.

This chain joins TRBV14 and TRBJ2-1; D is unclear. The CDR3 length is 16 residues. The V end lost 1 base, the J end lost 6 bases, and 16 bases lay between the germline ends. CDR1 and CDR2 (germline): SGHDN, FVKESK. The CDR3 is CASSQGAGRSGNEQFF. CDR3 DNA: TGTGCCAGCAGCCAAGGGGCAGGTCGAAGTGGCAATGAGCAGTTCTTC.

This clone was counted only a few times. The V and J genes are TRBV7-8 and TRBJ2-7; TRBD1 matches at 10 bases. The CDR3 has 14 residues. From germline, CDR1 is SGHVS and CDR2 FQNEAQ. Trimming took 7 bases from V and 4 from J; bases not matched to a gene: 7. Here the CDR3 reads CASTPTGGGYEQYF. The CDR3 DNA reads TGTGCCAGCACACCGACAGGGGGCGGGTACGAGCAGTACTTC.

The chain couples TRBV11-2 to TRBJ2-1; D is ambiguous. The germline V gene encodes CDR1 SGHAT and CDR2 FQNNGV. The CDR3 contains 15 residues. V was cut by 10 bases and J by 0 bases, with 16 bases left in between. CDR3 sequence: CAISMGPSSYNEQFF. The DNA for the CDR3 is TGTGCCATCTCAATGGGCCCGAGCTCCTACAATGAGCAGTTCTTC.

A remark on this clone: Distinct nucleotide sequences in the sample also encode this CDR3. The chain links TRBV20-1 to TRBJ2-7; D possibly corresponds to TRBD1 (6 bases). Trimming took 5 bases from V and 4 from J, leaving 9 bases between them. The germline V gene encodes CDR1 DFQATT and CDR2 SNEGSKA (reference sequence). The CDR3 has 11 amino acids. DNA for the CDR3: TGCAGTGCTGACGGACAGTACGAGCAGTACTTC. Protein: CSADGQYEQYF.

The chain joins TRBV28 to TRBJ2-1; D remains ambiguous. The CDR3 runs 14 residues. Trimming removed 2 bases from V and 8 bases from J, with 13 bases in between. CDR1 and CDR2 (germline): MDHEN, SYDVKM. CDR3 nucleotides: TGTGCCAGCAGTTTACTTGAGGTTTTCGATGAGCAGTTCTTC. Its protein product is CASSLLEVFDEQFF.

The rearrangement joins TRBV4-1 to TRBJ1-1; no clear D. The ends were cut back, 1 base at V and 7 bases at J, with 4 bases in the middle. Germline CDR1 reads MGHRA; CDR2 reads YSYEKL. The CDR3 spans 11 residues. The CDR3 coding sequence is TGCGCCAGCAGCCAAGCCGGTGAAGCTTTCTTT. Amino acids: CASSQAGEAFF.

This CDR3 is CATSRDRGSQPQHF. The CDR3 coding sequence is TGTGCCACCAGCAGAGATAGGGGAAGTCAGCCCCAGCATTTT. The chain carries TRBV15 and TRBJ1-5, with D maybe TRBD1 (5 bases). Germline CDR1 LNHNV, CDR2 YYDKDF (reference sequence). The CDR3 covers 14 residues. The ends were cut back, 0 bases at V and 6 bases at J, with 9 bases in the middle.

This clone occurred once. The V and J genes are TRBV18 and TRBJ2-5, with 11 bases fitting TRBD1. The CDR3 has 16 residues. The junction had 6 bases not matched to a gene; V was cut back by 4 bases and J by 2 bases. Germline CDR1 and CDR2: KGHSH and LQKENI. The CDR3 DNA reads TGTGCCAGCTCACTCGGTGGACAGGGGGCTCAAGAGACCCAGTACTTC. The encoded protein is CASSLGGQGAQETQYF.

The rearrangement uses TRBV2 and TRBJ1-2; 8 nucleotides agree with TRBD1. The CDR3 spans 12 residues. Germline loops: CDR1 SNHLY, CDR2 FYNNEI. Losses at the gene ends were 6 bases for V and 7 bases for J; bases not matched to a gene: 4. DNA for the CDR3: TGTGCCAGCAGGGGAGACAGGGGTGGCTACACCTTC. Protein: CASRGDRGGYTF.

The chain couples TRBV6-1 to TRBJ1-3, with D possibly matching TRBD1 (5 bases). The CDR3 loop spans 17 amino acids. Trimming shortened V by 2 bases and J by 0 bases, and 14 bases separated the two germline ends. CDR1 and CDR2 from the germline V gene are MNHNS and SASEGT. Here the CDR3 DNA reads TGTGCCAGCAGTGAATGGTGGACACCAAGCTCTGGAAACACCATATATTTT. The encoded protein is CASSEWWTPSSGNTIYF.

The V gene is TRBV7-6, the J gene TRBJ1-6; 7 bases line up with TRBD1. The length of the CDR3 is 21 residues. V lost 2 bases and J lost 0; bases outside the gene matches: 16. Germline V CDR1 and CDR2: SGHVS, FNYEAQ. The CDR3 DNA follows: TGTGCCAGCAGCTTACGAGTGACACAGGGGTTTTCGAGCTCCTATAATTCACCCCTCCACTTT. This gives the protein CASSLRVTQGFSSSYNSPLHF.

The chain joins TRBV10-2 to TRBJ2-2, with 8 positions matching TRBD2. The V and J ends lost 3 bases and 4 bases, in that order; junction bases with no gene match: 7. The germline V gene has CDR1 WSHSY and CDR2 SAAADI. CDR3 length equals 16 residues. The CDR3 loop reads CASSDGGGRSTGELFF. In nucleotides, the CDR3 is TGCGCCAGCAGTGATGGCGGGGGGCGATCCACCGGGGAGCTGTTTTTT.

This sequence joins TRBV11-2 and TRBJ1-1, with D possibly matching TRBD1 (6 bases). V gave up 5 bases and J gave up 11 bases, with 15 bases separating them. The CDR3 length is 12 residues. The germline V gene encodes CDR1 SGHAT and CDR2 FQNNGV. In DNA, the CDR3 is TGTGCCAGCAGCCCACAGGGCCCTGGGGCTTTCTTT. Translating gives CASSPQGPGAFF.

The chain recombines TRBV11-3 with TRBJ1-1; D gene uncertain. Germline loops: CDR1 SGHNT, CDR2 YENEEA. The CDR3 has 12 amino acids. The germline V and J ends were trimmed by 5 bases and 3 bases, with 7 bases remaining between them. CDR3 sequence (DNA): TGTGCCAGCAGCCGCGAGGACACTGAAGCTTTCTTT. It specifies CASSREDTEAFF.

This chain connects TRBV11-3 to TRBJ2-5; unclear D gene. Trimming left V 4 bases short and J 5 bases short, with 11 bases between. Germline V CDR1 and CDR2: SGHNT, YENEEA. This CDR3 is 13 amino acids long. DNA of the CDR3: TGTGCCAGCAGCTCACCGAGTGAGGAGACCCAGTACTTC. Its protein product is CASSSPSEETQYF.

The chain recombines TRBV18 with TRBJ2-6, with D perhaps matching TRBD2 (5 bases). Deletions cut 2 bases from V and 0 bases from J, with 17 bases between. The CDR3 totals 19 residues. Germline loops: CDR1 KGHSH, CDR2 LQKENI. The CDR3 sequence is CASSPIRASTGSGANVLTF. In DNA form, the CDR3 reads TGTGCCAGCTCACCAATTCGGGCTAGCACTGGCTCTGGGGCCAACGTCCTGACTTTC. Full variable domain (remainder filled in from reference TRBV18 and TRBJ2-6): NAGVMQNPRHLVRRRGQEARLRCSPMKGHSHVYWYRQLPEEGLKFMVYLQKENIIDESGMPKERFSAEFPKEGPSILRIQQVVRGDSAAYFCASSPIRASTGSGANVLTFGAGSRLTVL.

The rearrangement joins TRBV5-1 to TRBJ2-5; the D gene is possibly TRBD2 (5 bases). Germline CDR1 and CDR2: SGHRS and YFSETQ. The CDR3 sequence is 14 residues long. With 0 bases removed from V and 0 bases from J, the gap between germline ends came to 6 bases. The CDR3 reads CASSLAGYQETQYF. The CDR3 DNA sequence: TGCGCCAGCAGCTTGGCGGGGTACCAAGAGACCCAGTACTTC.

The chain couples TRBV4-1 to TRBJ1-2, with a possible D match to TRBD1 (5 bases). This CDR3 has 16 residues. Trimming removed 1 base from V and 0 bases from J, with 12 bases in between. Germline V gene sequence: CDR1 MGHRA, CDR2 YSYEKL. The CDR3 loop reads CASSQVGPTTNYGYTF. The CDR3 DNA follows: TGCGCCAGCAGCCAAGTGGGGCCGACAACTAACTATGGCTACACCTTC.

The chain has TRBV7-8 and TRBJ2-5; maybe TRBD1 (6 bases). Germline-derived CDR1 and CDR2 are SGHVS and FQNEAQ. This CDR3 has 14 residues. V lost 5 bases and J lost 4, with 14 bases in between. The CDR3: CASSATGIGETQYF. CDR3 nucleotides: TGTGCCAGCAGCGCTACAGGGATAGGAGAGACCCAGTACTTC.

CDR3 coding DNA: TGCGCCAGCACCACAGGGGTAGCCTCCTATAATTCACCCCTCCACTTT. Residues: CASTTGVASYNSPLHF. The chain employs TRBV5-1 and TRBJ1-6; 7 positions agree with TRBD1. The CDR3 sequence is 16 residues long. Germline CDR1 and CDR2: SGHRS and YFSETQ. With V trimmed by 6 bases and J by 0 bases, 6 bases remained unmatched.

This clone was counted once. The rearrangement links TRBV5-1 to TRBJ2-1; TRBD2 aligns across 8 bases. Trimming at V came to 0 bases and at J to 5 bases, leaving 7 bases not matched to a gene. The CDR3 has 16 amino acids. Germline V gene data show CDR1 as SGHRS and CDR2 as YFSETQ. Here the CDR3 DNA reads TGCGCCAGCAGCTTGGCCCCGCGGGGGGCCAACAATGAGCAGTTCTTC. Its protein is CASSLAPRGANNEQFF.

This chain links TRBV7-3 with TRBJ2-5; TRBD2 matches 10 bases. The CDR3 sequence is 15 residues long. Germline V CDR1 and CDR2: SGHTA, FQGTGA. The J segment lost 4 bases and the V segment lost 2 bases, leaving 4 bases of the junction unmatched. CDR3 sequence (DNA): TGTGCCAGCAGCTTACTACTAGCGGGAAGAGAGACCCAGTACTTC. It translates to CASSLLLAGRETQYF.

The rearrangement joins TRBV19 to TRBJ1-5; D unclear. The CDR3 spans 14 residues. With 7 bases removed from V and 6 bases from J, the gap between germline ends came to 16 bases. Germline V CDR1 and CDR2: LNHDA, SQIVND (reference sequence). CDR3 amino acids: CASTLWGVGQPQHF. The CDR3 nucleotides are TGTGCCAGTACCTTGTGGGGAGTCGGTCAGCCCCAGCATTTT.

This clone was observed a handful of times. The rearrangement links TRBV5-1 to TRBJ1-4; TRBD1 is a possible D gene (5 bases). The CDR3 covers 15 residues. Germline assignment: CDR1 SGHRS and CDR2 YFSETQ. The V end was cut by 0 bases, the J end by 8 bases, with 14 bases between. The CDR3 DNA reads as TGCGCCAGCAGCTTGGTTACAGGCCCTGAGGAAAAACTGTTTTTT. Its translation: CASSLVTGPEEKLFF.